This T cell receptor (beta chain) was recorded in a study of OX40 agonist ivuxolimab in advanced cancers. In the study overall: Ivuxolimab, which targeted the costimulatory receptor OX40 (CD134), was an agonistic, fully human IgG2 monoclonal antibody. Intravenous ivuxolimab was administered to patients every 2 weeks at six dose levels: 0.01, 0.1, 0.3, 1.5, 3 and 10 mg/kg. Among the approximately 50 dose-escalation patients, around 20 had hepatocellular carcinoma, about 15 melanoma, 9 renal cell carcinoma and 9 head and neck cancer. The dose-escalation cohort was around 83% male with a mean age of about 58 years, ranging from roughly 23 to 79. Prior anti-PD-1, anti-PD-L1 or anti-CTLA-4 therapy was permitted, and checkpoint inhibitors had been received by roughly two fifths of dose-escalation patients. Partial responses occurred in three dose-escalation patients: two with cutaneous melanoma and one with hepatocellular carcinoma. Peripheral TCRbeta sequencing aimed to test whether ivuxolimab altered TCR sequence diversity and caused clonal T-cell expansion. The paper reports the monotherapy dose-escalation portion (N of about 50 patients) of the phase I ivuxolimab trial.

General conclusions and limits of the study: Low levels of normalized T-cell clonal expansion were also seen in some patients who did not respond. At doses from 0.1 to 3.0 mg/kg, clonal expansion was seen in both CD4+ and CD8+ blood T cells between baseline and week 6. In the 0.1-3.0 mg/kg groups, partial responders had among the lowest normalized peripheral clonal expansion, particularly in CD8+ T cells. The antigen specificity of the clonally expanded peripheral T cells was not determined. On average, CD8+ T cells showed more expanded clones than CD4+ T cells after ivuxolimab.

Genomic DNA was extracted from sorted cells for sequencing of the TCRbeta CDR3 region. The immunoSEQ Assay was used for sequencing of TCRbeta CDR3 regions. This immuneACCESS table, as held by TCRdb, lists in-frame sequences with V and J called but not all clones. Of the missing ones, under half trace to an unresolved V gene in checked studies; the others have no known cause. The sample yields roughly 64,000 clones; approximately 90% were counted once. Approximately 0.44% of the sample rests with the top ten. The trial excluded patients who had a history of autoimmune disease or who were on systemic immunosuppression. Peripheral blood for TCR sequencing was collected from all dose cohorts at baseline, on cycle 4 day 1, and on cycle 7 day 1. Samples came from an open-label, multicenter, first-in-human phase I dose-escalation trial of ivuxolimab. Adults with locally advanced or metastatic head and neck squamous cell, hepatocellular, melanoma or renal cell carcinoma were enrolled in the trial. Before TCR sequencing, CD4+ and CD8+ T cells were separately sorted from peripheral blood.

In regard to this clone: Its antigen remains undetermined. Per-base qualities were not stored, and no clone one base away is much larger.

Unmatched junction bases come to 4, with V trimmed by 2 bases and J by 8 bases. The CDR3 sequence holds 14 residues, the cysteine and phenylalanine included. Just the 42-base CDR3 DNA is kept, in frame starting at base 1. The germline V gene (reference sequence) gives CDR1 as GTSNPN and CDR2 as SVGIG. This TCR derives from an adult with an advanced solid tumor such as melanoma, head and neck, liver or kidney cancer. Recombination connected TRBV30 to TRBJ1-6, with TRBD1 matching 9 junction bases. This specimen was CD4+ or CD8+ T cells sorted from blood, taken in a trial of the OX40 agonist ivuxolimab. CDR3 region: CAWSRGTGYSPLHF. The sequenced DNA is TGTGCCTGGAGTAGGGGGACAGGGTATTCACCCCTCCACTTT.